This T cell receptor beta chain originates from a study of glioma-infiltrating T cells after dendritic cell vaccination. Time point described: after dendritic cell vaccination, including at tumor progression/relapse. Findings and caveats of the study: Patients with more pretreatment TILs had longer time to progression and survival.

Amplification used 60 V beta primers and 13 J beta primers. Using immunoSEQ multiplex PCR, the repertoire was profiled, and TCRdb retains in-frame clones only, with some absent. Here the sample spans tens of thousands of clones, under 85% being singletons. Of note for this clone: Its antigen is unknown.

Trimming shortened V by 1 base and J by 6 bases, and 13 bases separated the two germline ends. The CDR3 contains 15 residues. Germline V gives CDR1 SEHNR, CDR2 FQNEAQ (reference sequence). This clonotype was sampled from a human donor with glioblastoma. V gene TRBV7-9 combines with J gene TRBJ2-4, with a weak D call TRBD2 (6 bases). This specimen was blood, taken after dendritic cell vaccination. CDR3 sequence reads: CASSLVAGMGNIQYF. The CDR3 DNA sequence: TGTGCCAGCAGCTTAGTTGCGGGGATGGGAAACATTCAGTACTTC.